One sample yielded the 20 T cell receptor beta chains listed below, sequenced in a study of OX40 agonist ivuxolimab in advanced cancers. Using immunoSEQ multiplex PCR, the repertoire was profiled, and TCRdb retains in-frame clones only, with some absent. Counted here are 70,000 to 95,000 clones, 70% to 90% occurring once; the ten biggest clones make up 1.9%. Source: CD4+ or CD8+ T cells sorted from blood, taken in a trial of the OX40 agonist ivuxolimab. The origin of the receptors is an adult with an advanced solid tumor such as melanoma, head and neck, liver or kidney cancer.

This clone has just a few counts. The J gene is TRBJ1-6, the V gene TRBV4-1, with D uncertain. The CDR3 has 13 residues. The germline V and J ends were trimmed by 0 bases and 7 bases, with 4 bases remaining between them. Looked up from germline, CDR1 is MGHRA and CDR2 is YSYEKL. The CDR3 loop is CASSQDRNSPLHF. DNA of the CDR3: TGCGCCAGCAGCCAAGATCGGAATTCACCCCTCCACTTT.

This clone was detected only once. The chain recombines TRBV19 with TRBJ2-1; D remains unclear. The CDR3 covers 9 residues. CDR1 and CDR2 from the germline V gene are LNHDA and SQIVND (reference sequence). Deletions cut 8 bases from V and 10 bases from J, with 6 bases between. CDR3 in DNA: TGTGCCAGTGGGCCAGAGCAGTTCTTC. Protein sequence: CASGPEQFF.

The chain employs TRBV7-2 and TRBJ1-5; maybe TRBD1 (5 bases). The germline CDR1 and CDR2 sequences are SGHTA and FQGNSA. The CDR3 spans 15 residues. V lost 0 bases, J lost 7 bases, and 13 bases lay in between. CDR3 sequence reads: CASSLAPTVGQPQHF. In DNA form, the CDR3 reads TGTGCCAGCAGCTTAGCCCCGACAGTCGGGCAGCCCCAGCATTTT.

This chain joins TRBV6-1 and TRBJ2-7; D is possibly TRBD1 (6 bases). V lost 5 bases to trimming and J lost 6 bases, with 14 bases between them. Looked up from germline, CDR1 is MNHNS and CDR2 is SASEGT. CDR3 length: 13 residues. The CDR3 loop is CASSYPDRREQYF. CDR3 sequence (DNA): TGTGCCAGCAGTTATCCGGACAGACGCGAGCAGTACTTC.

This chain links TRBV11-2 with TRBJ1-5; no clear D gene. The CDR3 covers 16 residues. Per the germline V gene, CDR1 is SGHAT and CDR2 is FQNNGV. V was shortened by 3 bases and J by 0 bases, with 12 bases between the two germline ends. The CDR3 coding sequence is TGTGCCAGCAGCTTGGCGGGCCGATATAGCAATCAGCCCCAGCATTTT. Translated: CASSLAGRYSNQPQHF.

This clone occurred a few times. The chain employs TRBV5-8 and TRBJ1-2, with no clear D. The CDR3 covers 13 residues. The V and J ends lost 2 bases and 6 bases respectively, with 11 bases between them. Germline V CDR1 and CDR2: SGHTS, YDEGEE. The CDR3 region has the DNA TGTGCCAGCAGCTTTGAGGGCAAGAATGGCTACACCTTC. Protein: CASSFEGKNGYTF.

This chain connects TRBV7-6 to TRBJ2-7; TRBD1 or TRBD2 may be the D gene (6 bases each). Germline CDR1 is SGHVS and CDR2 is FNYEAQ. V was pared by 2 bases and J by 5 bases, with 10 bases between. CDR3 length: 13 amino acids. The CDR3 coding sequence is TGTGCCAGCAGCTTACGGGGGCTGGACGAGCAGTACTTC. Its protein product is CASSLRGLDEQYF.

This chain connects TRBV6-4 to TRBJ2-1, with 10 bases that match TRBD2. This CDR3 comprises 15 residues. Germline CDR1 is MRHNA and CDR2 is SNTAGT. V lost 3 bases, J lost 6 bases, and 5 bases stayed unmatched. CDR3 in DNA: TGTGCCAGCAGTGAAATACTAGCGGGGCTCAATGAGCAGTTCTTC. The encoded protein is CASSEILAGLNEQFF.

In this sample, this clone turned up a few times. This chain connects TRBV5-4 to TRBJ1-1; D uncertain. Trimming cost V 1 base and J 1 base, with 2 bases left between them. Germline V gene lookup returns CDR1 SGHNT and CDR2 YYREEE (reference sequence). The CDR3 loop spans 12 amino acids. The CDR3 sequence is CASSLSNTEAFF. The CDR3 DNA follows: TGTGCCAGCAGCTTGTCGAACACTGAAGCTTTCTTT. The full variable domain, its missing parts supplied by reference TRBV5-4 and TRBJ1-1, is ETGVTQSPTHLIKTRGQQVTLRCSSQSGHNTVSWYQQALGQGPQFIFQYYREEENGRGNFPPRFSGLQFPNYSSELNVNALELDDSALYLCASSLSNTEAFFGQGTRLTVV.

V usage is TRBV4-3 and J usage is TRBJ1-1, with 8 bases identical to TRBD1. The CDR3 runs 14 residues. Germline CDR1 and CDR2: LGHNA and YSLEER. V lost 2 bases, J lost 3 bases, and 2 bases stayed unmatched. The CDR3 DNA follows: TGCGCCAGCAGCCAACAGACAGGGGACACTGAAGCTTTCTTT. Amino acid sequence: CASSQQTGDTEAFF.

This chain joins TRBV5-8 and TRBJ1-2; a possible D gene is TRBD1 (6 bases). The V and J ends lost 4 bases and 2 bases respectively, with 9 bases between them. Germline CDR1 reads SGHTS; CDR2 reads YDEGEE. There are 13 residues in the CDR3. CDR3 coding DNA: TGTGCCAGCAGCCCGGACAGCAACTATGGCTACACCTTC. As protein: CASSPDSNYGYTF.

The chain couples TRBV2 to TRBJ2-3; 10 bases map to TRBD2. After removal of 5 bases from V and 6 bases from J, the junction contained 5 bases not matched to a gene. There are 14 residues in the CDR3. CDR1 is SNHLY and CDR2 is FYNNEI in the germline V gene. The CDR3 reads CASSPLLAGDTQYF. The CDR3 DNA is TGTGCCAGCAGTCCCCTACTAGCGGGGGATACGCAGTATTTT.

V and J are TRBV9 and TRBJ2-7, with 9 bases fitting TRBD2. CDR1 and CDR2 (germline): SGDLS, YYNGEE. V shed 0 bases and J 5 bases; nucleotides not matched to a gene: 6. There are 15 residues in the CDR3. CDR3 in DNA: TGTGCCAGCAGCGTAGGGGCGGGAGGGTACGACGAGCAGTACTTC. This encodes CASSVGAGGYDEQYF.

The chain has TRBV14 and TRBJ2-1; D unclear. The CDR3 sequence is 15 residues long. The germline V and J ends were trimmed by 1 base and 1 base, with 8 bases remaining between them. The germline gives CDR1 SGHDN, CDR2 FVKESK. CDR3 coding DNA: TGTGCCAGCAGCCAAGGTTCCCGGTCCTACAATGAGCAGTTCTTC. Translation gives CASSQGSRSYNEQFF. Supplemented by reference TRBV14 and TRBJ2-1, the full variable domain reads EAGVTQFPSHSVIEKGQTVTLRCDPISGHDNLYWYRRVMGKEIKFLLHFVKESKQDESGMPNNRFLAERTGGTYSTLKVQPAELEDSGVYFCASSQGSRSYNEQFFGPGTRLTVL.

The genes are TRBV12-1 and TRBJ2-5; TRBD2 was called by the table and not checked on the DNA. The end of the DNA aligns better with TRBJ2-7, so the J call may be wrong. TRBV12-1 is tagged as a pseudogene. The CDR3 consists of 19 residues. The CDR3 sequence: CASSAGLAEPQTLDYEQYF. The CDR3 DNA reads as TGTGCCAGCAGCGCAGGACTAGCGGAACCCCAAACTTTAGACTACGAGCAGTACTTC.

This chain joins TRBV5-6 and TRBJ1-2; unclear D gene. Trimming removed 1 base at V and 4 bases at J, with 8 bases between. Germline values: CDR1 SGHDT, CDR2 YYEEEE. The CDR3 spans 13 residues. CDR3 nucleotides: TGTGCCAGCAGCTTGCCGGGCCGCTATGGCTACACCTTC. It specifies CASSLPGRYGYTF.

The V gene is TRBV6-6, the J gene TRBJ1-4; 11 bases are shared with TRBD1. CDR3 length: 16 residues. V gave up 2 bases and J gave up 8 bases; unmatched junction bases: 7. Germline V gene sequence: CDR1 MNHNY, CDR2 SVGAGI (reference sequence). The DNA for the CDR3 is TGTGCCAGCAGTTACGGACAGGGGGCTGTAGGAGAAAAACTGTTTTTT. This encodes CASSYGQGAVGEKLFF.

The chain recombines TRBV28 with TRBJ1-5; 10 bases match TRBD1. The CDR3 length is 15 residues. Looked up from germline, CDR1 is MDHEN and CDR2 is SYDVKM. With 5 bases clipped from V and 5 bases from J, the junction kept 6 bases outside the gene matches. As DNA, the CDR3 is TGTGCCAGCAGTCGGGACAGGGGAGGTGATCAGCCCCAGCATTTT. Translated, it gives CASSRDRGGDQPQHF.

The V and J genes are TRBV7-7 and TRBJ2-5, with D possibly TRBD1 on 5 matching bases. The V gene lost 1 base and the J gene lost 2 bases, with 11 bases spanning the gap. The length of the CDR3 is 15 residues. CDR1 SSHAT and CDR2 FNYEAQ come from the germline V gene (reference sequence). CDR3 DNA sequence: TGTGCCAGCAGCTTAGGGAGACAGCTACAAGAGACCCAGTACTTC. Translated: CASSLGRQLQETQYF. Full variable domain (remainder filled in from reference TRBV7-7 and TRBJ2-5): GAGVSQSPRYKVTKRGQDVTLRCDPISSHATLYWYQQALGQGPEFLTYFNYEAQPDKSGLPSDRFSAERPEGSISTLTIQRTEQRDSAMYRCASSLGRQLQETQYFGPGTRLLVL.

This sequence joins TRBV5-1 and TRBJ2-1, with no clear D. Germline V lookup: CDR1 SGHRS, CDR2 YFSETQ. This CDR3 spans 12 amino acids. Deletions cut 3 bases from V and 7 bases from J, with 8 bases between. CDR3 coding DNA: TGCGCCAGCAGCTCCCGTGGGAATGAGCAGTTCTTC. Translation: CASSSRGNEQFF.